The T cell receptor (beta chain) under discussion was sequenced for a study of blood T cell repertoires in COVID-19. Across the whole study: COVID-19 samples from acute and convalescent phases originated in the United States, Italy and Spain. PBMCs, B-cell-depleted T cells, or T cells were the source of the cDNA or gDNA that made up the material.

Original methodology: Amplification from reference gene primers served as the basis for estimated nucleated cell counts. The repertoire was sequenced with immunoSEQ multiplex PCR; TCRdb's copy has only in-frame clones and lacks some. V and J calls and clone size are those listed in that table; D and trimming were worked out from the DNA. The table includes under 250,000 clones, roughly 86% detected once. Trimming took 9 bases from V and 0 from J; bases not matched to a gene: 4. CDR3 length: 13 amino acids. The germline CDR1 and CDR2 sequences are ENHRY and SYGVKD. The V call is TRBV10-3, the J call TRBJ1-1; 7 bases map to TRBD1. The receptor was isolated from a woman aged 55-70 years who had recovered from COVID-19. Sample: peripheral blood. As DNA, the CDR3 is TGTGCCATGCAACAGGGGTTGAACACTGAAGCTTTCTTT. Its protein product is CAMQQGLNTEAFF.